This is a list of T cell receptor beta chains from one sample in a study of tumor-infiltrating lymphocytes in primary liver carcinoma. TCRdb reprocessed the multiplex PCR reads via MiXCR and lists one record per CDR3 protein. The sample records about 99,000 distinct CDR3 sequences, almost 70% being singletons. The specimen sequenced was liver tumor tissue from sampling region 5. The receptors stem from a woman in her sixties with primary liver carcinoma and hepatitis B virus infection. The CDR3 runs from the conserved cysteine through the conserved F or W. A D gene is named only where the DNA matches it firmly. Clone size is given for some rows only: seen once, a few or many times, or a class if the clone is expanded.

CDR3nt,CDR3aa,d_gene,v_gene,abundance,j_gene
TGTGCCAGCAGCTTCGGGACACCGGAGGGATTCTATGGCTACACCTTC,CASSFGTPEGFYGYTF,NA,TRBV11-2,once,TRBJ1-2
TGTGCCAGCAGTTACTCGGGGACAGGAGATCAGCCCCAGCATTTT,CASSYSGTGDQPQHF,TRBD1,TRBV6-5,many,TRBJ1-5
TGTGCCAGCAACTTAGCACTGAGAGCCTGCGAGCAGTACTTC,CASNLALRACEQYF,NA,TRBV11-2,NA,TRBJ2-7
TGTGCCAGCAGCTTAGTTGGGAGCACAGATGCACAGTACTTT,CASSLVGSTDAQYF,NA,TRBV11-2,NA,TRBJ2-3
TGTGCCTGGGGACTTACGGGGGCCCATCAGCCCCAGTATTTT,CAWGLTGAHQPQYF,NA,TRBV30,NA,TRBJ2-3
TGCAGCGGGACAGAAGAAACAACCTACGACGAGCAGTACTTC,CSGTEETTYDEQYF,NA,TRBV29-1,NA,TRBJ2-7
TGTGCCAGCAGCGCGGGGACTTGCGGGCAGTATTTT,CASSAGTCGQYF,NA,TRBV7-9,once,TRBJ2-3
TGTGCCAGCAGACCGGGACTAGCGGGAACCCGGGGGGGAACAGATACGCAGTATTTT,CASRPGLAGTRGGTDTQYF,TRBD2,TRBV28,NA,TRBJ2-3
TGTGCCAGCAGGAGAACAGGGGAAACTGGGGTGCTGTTTTTT,CASRRTGETGVLFF,TRBD1,TRBV6-1,NA,TRBJ2-2
TGTGCCAGCGCCCGGGACTTCTCTCATGAGCAGTTCTTC,CASARDFSHEQFF,NA,TRBV7-9,many,TRBJ2-1
TGTGCCAGCAGTTTTGCCCATCGGCTCAACACCGGGGAGCTGTTTTTC,CASSFAHRLNTGELFF,NA,TRBV12-3/TRBV12-4,NA,TRBJ2-2
TGTGCCAGCAGTTCCCCTAGCGGCCAACACACCCGGGAGCTGTTTTTT,CASSSPSGQHTRELFF,TRBD2,TRBV28,once,TRBJ2-2
TGTGCCAGCAGCTTGGGAGGGGGAAGGACTGAAGCTTTCTTT,CASSLGGGRTEAFF,NA,TRBV5-4,many,TRBJ1-1
TGTGCCAGCAGTTTAGATGGTTGGGGGCGCGACTTTCAGCATTTC,CASSLDGWGRDFQHF,NA,TRBV11-2,NA,TRBJ2-4
TGTGTCAGCAGTTCTGGAGTGCCCGGGGAGTTGTTTTTT,CVSSSGVPGELFF,NA,TRBV6-2/TRBV6-3,NA,TRBJ2-2
TGTGCCAGCAGTTCCCCGGCGGGGAATACCTACGAGCAGTACTTC,CASSSPAGNTYEQYF,NA,TRBV28,NA,TRBJ2-7
TGTGCCAGCGACTCTTCGAGTTCCTACAATGAGCAGTCCTTC,CASDSSSSYNEQSF,NA,TRBV11-2,NA,TRBJ2-1
TGCGCCAGCAGCGATGGCCGGGAGGGGTATCTCTACAATGAGCAGTTCTTC,CASSDGREGYLYNEQFF,TRBD2,TRBV4-1,many,TRBJ2-1
TGTGCCAGCAGTGAAAACCCGGGGAACACCGGGGAGCTGTTTTTT,CASSENPGNTGELFF,NA,TRBV6-1,many,TRBJ2-2
TGTGCCTGGGGTGTATTGGGAACTGGGGCCAACGTCCTGACTTTC,CAWGVLGTGANVLTF,NA,TRBV30,once,TRBJ2-6
TGTGCCAGCAACCCCCGAGGGGGTAACGGGAGTATAGCGGCCGGGGAGCCGTTTTTT,CASNPRGGNGSIAAGEPFF,NA,TRBV11-2,NA,TRBJ2-2
TGTGCCAGCAGCCAAGATATGGGTTTTGATGGCTACACCTTC,CASSQDMGFDGYTF,NA,TRBV14,many,TRBJ1-2
TGTGTCAGCAGGGGAACAGGGGAAACCGGGGAGCTGTTTTTT,CVSRGTGETGELFF,TRBD1,TRBV6-1,NA,TRBJ2-2
TGTGCCAGCGGACACAGGGACTATGGAGGCACCATATATTTT,CASGHRDYGGTIYF,NA,TRBV13,NA,TRBJ1-3
TGTGCCAGCAGCCCCGTTCTATTAGGCACCCAGTACTTC,CASSPVLLGTQYF,NA,TRBV12-3/TRBV12-4,NA,TRBJ2-5
TGCGCCACCACGCTAGCGGGAATAGGGAATGAGCAGTTCTTC,CATTLAGIGNEQFF,TRBD2,TRBV5-1,many,TRBJ2-1
TGTGCCAGCAGCCTATTCGAGTGGGGGAGCCCTGGGGGGAACGAGCAGTACTTC,CASSLFEWGSPGGNEQYF,NA,TRBV28,NA,TRBJ2-7
TGTGCCAGCAGCTTAGTGAGTCAAAGGGTGGTGGAGACCCAATACTTC,CASSLVSQRVVETQYF,NA,TRBV7-9,many,TRBJ2-5
TGTGCCAGCAGTTCAGGAGGGCGGGACAGGGGTTCCTCCTACGGCGGGCAGTACTTC,CASSSGGRDRGSSYGGQYF,TRBD1,TRBV6-6,NA,TRBJ2-7
TGTGCCAGCAGGGACAGGGTAGGCGAGAGCCAATACTTC,CASRDRVGESQYF,TRBD1,TRBV12-3/TRBV12-4,NA,TRBJ2-5
TGTGCCAGCAGCTTAGGACAGGGCCGGGGGCTGTACTTC,CASSLGQGRGLYF,NA,TRBV11-2,NA,TRBJ2-7
TGTGCCAGCAGCTTATTCGGGAGGGGCGACAATGAGCAGTTCTTC,CASSLFGRGDNEQFF,TRBD2,TRBV7-9,few,TRBJ2-1
TGTACCAGCAGCTCGACAGGGACCACTCAAGCAACTAATGAAGAACTGTTTTTT,CTSSSTGTTQATNEELFF,TRBD1,TRBV11-2,NA,TRBJ1-4
TGTGCCAGCAGCTTATCAGGCGGCACCGAGGAGCTGTTTTTT,CASSLSGGTEELFF,NA,TRBV11-3,NA,TRBJ2-2
TGCGCCAGCAGCCCTAAATCTAGCACAGATACGCAGTATTTT,CASSPKSSTDTQYF,NA,TRBV4-1,many,TRBJ2-3
TGTACCAGCAGGCCCTCGGCAACTAGCACAGATGCGCAGTATTTT,CTSRPSATSTDAQYF,NA,TRBV11-2,NA,TRBJ2-3
TGTGCCAGCAAGATCCTAGTCGGAGGACAGGGGGCTGAGTATGGCTACACCTTC,CASKILVGGQGAEYGYTF,TRBD1,TRBV6-1,NA,TRBJ1-2
TGCAGCGTTCCATTCGGGACAGGGGGTAGTATCGTGAACACTGAAGCTTCCTTT,CSVPFGTGGSIVNTEASF,TRBD1,TRBV29-1,NA,TRBJ1-1
TGTGCCAACATAGGGCTCAGGGTAGCGGGAGGAAAAGATACGCTGTATTTT,CANIGLRVAGGKDTLYF,TRBD2,TRBV4-2,NA,TRBJ2-3
TGTGCCTGGAAGCTGCCGGGACAAAAACCCCGGCCCCAGCATTTT,CAWKLPGQKPRPQHF,NA,TRBV30,once,TRBJ1-5
TGTGCCAGCAGCGCTCGGCCATTTCTAGTTAACTCCGGGGAGCTGTTTTTT,CASSARPFLVNSGELFF,NA,TRBV11-1,NA,TRBJ2-2
TGTGCCAGCAGCGTACGACAGGTTTCTTCGTATAGATACACCTTC,CASSVRQVSSYRYTF,NA,TRBV11-2,once,TRBJ1-2
TGCGCCAGCAGTGTGGGGGGAGAGACCCAGTACTTC,CASSVGGETQYF,NA,TRBV10-2,many,TRBJ2-5
TGTGCCAGCAGCTTAGTGGCCGAGAGCACAGATACGCAGTATTTT,CASSLVAESTDTQYF,NA,TRBV11-3,medium-sized,TRBJ2-3
TGTGCCAACACCCGCGACCGGGACAGGGGGCACGGGGAGCTGTTTTTT,CANTRDRDRGHGELFF,TRBD1,TRBV11-2,NA,TRBJ2-2
TGTGCCAGCAGCTCCCGAGGGGGAGCCGGCACAGATACGCAGTATTTT,CASSSRGGAGTDTQYF,NA,TRBV28,NA,TRBJ2-3
TGTGCCTGCAGCCCAGGGCTGCGGGGGCTTAGCTCTCGGGCCAACGTCCTGACTTTC,CACSPGLRGLSSRANVLTF,NA,TRBV11-2,NA,TRBJ2-6
TGTGCCAGCAGCCACCTCACTAGCGGGAGTGTAGGGGAGCTGTTTTTT,CASSHLTSGSVGELFF,TRBD2,TRBV6-6,few,TRBJ2-2
TGTGCCAGCAGCTTACGACCGGGACAGAGGACCTACAATGAGCAGTTCTTC,CASSLRPGQRTYNEQFF,TRBD1,TRBV11-2,NA,TRBJ2-1
TGCAGCGTAACGGGACAAGAATTCTACGAGCAGTACTTC,CSVTGQEFYEQYF,NA,TRBV29-1,many,TRBJ2-7
TGTGCCACCTCGATCGCGGGCGGGAGGACTGTGGAGACCCAGTACTTC,CATSIAGGRTVETQYF,TRBD2,TRBV28,NA,TRBJ2-5
TGTGTCAGCAGTTATAAGAGCTTCAATGAGCAGTTCTTC,CVSSYKSFNEQFF,NA,TRBV6-6,NA,TRBJ2-1
TGCAGAGTTCCTAACAGGGGCGTCAACTATGGCTACACCTTC,CRVPNRGVNYGYTF,TRBD1,TRBV29-1,NA,TRBJ1-2
TGTGCCAGCCGGGGAGGGGGGCGCGCAGATACGCAGTATTTT,CASRGGGRADTQYF,NA,TRBV6-5,medium-sized,TRBJ2-3
TGTGCCAGCATTGGTAGCGGGCAAACTCGGGGACACTACGAGCAGTACTTC,CASIGSGQTRGHYEQYF,NA,TRBV6-6,once,TRBJ2-7
TGTGCCAGGAGCTTAGATCAGGGAGATACGCAGTATTTT,CARSLDQGDTQYF,NA,TRBV11-2,NA,TRBJ2-3
TGTGCCTGGAGCCCAAAGGGGACAGGGGAGAATTACGAGCAGTACTTC,CAWSPKGTGENYEQYF,TRBD1,TRBV30,NA,TRBJ2-7
TGTGCCAGCAGTACGACAGGGTGGAGGCAGCCCCAGCATTTT,CASSTTGWRQPQHF,TRBD1,TRBV6-6,NA,TRBJ1-5
TGTGCCAGCATCGGGGGGCTAGTCAAAAACATTCAGCACTTC,CASIGGLVKNIQHF,NA,TRBV28,NA,TRBJ2-4
TGTGCCAGCAGCATTGGACTCATGAACCAAGGGACCCAATACTTC,CASSIGLMNQGTQYF,NA,TRBV5-5,NA,TRBJ2-5